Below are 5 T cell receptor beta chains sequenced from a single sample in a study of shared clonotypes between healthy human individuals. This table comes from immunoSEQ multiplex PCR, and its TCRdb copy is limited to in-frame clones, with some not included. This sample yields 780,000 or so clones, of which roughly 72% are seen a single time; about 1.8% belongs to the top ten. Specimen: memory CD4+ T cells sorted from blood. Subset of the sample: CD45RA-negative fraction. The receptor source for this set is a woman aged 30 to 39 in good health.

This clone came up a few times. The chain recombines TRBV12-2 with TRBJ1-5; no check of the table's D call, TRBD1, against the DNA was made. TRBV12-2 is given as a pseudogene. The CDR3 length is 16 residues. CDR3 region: CASRQEDRGSNQPQHF. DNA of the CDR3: TGTGCAAGTCGCCAAGAGGACAGGGGAAGCAATCAGCCCCAGCATTTT.

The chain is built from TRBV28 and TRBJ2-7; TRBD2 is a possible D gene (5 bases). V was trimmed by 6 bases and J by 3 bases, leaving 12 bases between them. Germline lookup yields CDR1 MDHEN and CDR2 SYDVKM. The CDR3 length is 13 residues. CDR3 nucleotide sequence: TGTGCCAGCAGACCAGCGGCCCTCTACGAGCAGTACTTC. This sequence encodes CASRPAALYEQYF.

This chain's CDR3 is CASSLGPGLVYEQYF. In DNA form, the CDR3 reads TGTGCCAGCAGCTTAGGACCGGGACTAGTCTACGAGCAGTACTTC. The gene calls are TRBV7-9 and TRBJ2-7; 8 bases fit TRBD2. Germline loops: CDR1 SEHNR, CDR2 FQNEAQ (reference sequence). J gave up 3 bases and V 1 base, and 5 bases lay outside the gene matches. The CDR3 is 15 amino acids.

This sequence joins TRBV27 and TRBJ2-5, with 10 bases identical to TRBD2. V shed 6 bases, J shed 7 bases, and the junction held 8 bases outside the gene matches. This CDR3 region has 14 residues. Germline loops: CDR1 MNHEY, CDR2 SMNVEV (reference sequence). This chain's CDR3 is CASRSLAGDRTQYF. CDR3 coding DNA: TGTGCCAGCAGAAGCCTAGCGGGAGACAGGACCCAGTACTTC.

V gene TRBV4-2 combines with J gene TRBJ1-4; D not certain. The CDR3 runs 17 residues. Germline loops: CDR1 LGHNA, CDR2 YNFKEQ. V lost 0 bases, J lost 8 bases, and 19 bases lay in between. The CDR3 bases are TGTGCCAGCAGCCAAGACTGGGATCTCAACCTTGGGGAAAAACTGTTTTTT. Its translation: CASSQDWDLNLGEKLFF.